The clone carrying this T cell receptor (beta chain) was seen just once. Its target is unknown. Germline CDR1 and CDR2: SEHNR and FQNEAQ (reference sequence). The CDR3 runs 15 residues. The V end was cut by 3 bases, the J end by 7 bases, with 19 bases between. The data stem from a study of T cell responses to AZD1222 COVID-19 vaccine. Libraries were prepared by immunoSEQ multiplex PCR; TCRdb keeps only in-frame clonotypes and omits some of them. The table has 90,000 to 120,000 clones, roughly 90% seen once; the top ten hold about 6.6%. Study-level results: Researchers report vaccine-associated CD4 TCRs spanning spike, with dominance at 160-218 and 743-854.

This TCR came from an adult in good health. V usage is TRBV7-9 and J usage is TRBJ2-7; D ambiguous. This specimen consisted of peripheral blood, obtained on day 0 of AZD1222 vaccination. CDR3 nucleotides: TGTGCCAGCAGCTTCGTCTCCCAGCAGTTTCAAGAGCAGTACTTC. Encoded protein: CASSFVSQQFQEQYF.